What follows is one T cell receptor (beta chain) and its context. Going by frequency alone, this clonotype is large (0.1 to 1%); a count is unavailable. Which antigen it targets is not known. The sample belongs to a study of diagnostic markers for celiac disease (TCRdb year 2020). In the germline V gene (reference sequence), CDR1 corresponds to DFQATT and CDR2 to SNEGSKA. The CDR3 holds 15 amino acids from the cysteine to the phenylalanine. No nucleotide data were recorded. The listed sequencing device is Illumina MiSeq. One entry per CDR3 protein sequence results from the TCRdb reprocessing of the reads, with DNA left out. The table kept for this sample lists 7,000 to 9,500 distinct CDR3 sequences. The ten biggest clones cover about 6.5% of the sample.

The clonotype comes from a human donor. This table probably holds off-target reads from a library built for another chain. Sequences were obtained from either unsorted cells or a sorted T cell fraction (not recorded which). The chain couples TRBV20-1 to TRBJ2-1; the D call from TCRdb, TRBD2, cannot be confirmed without DNA. For the CDR3, the sequence is CSAGLAGTPYGEQFF.